Listed below are T cell receptor beta chains from one sample, sequenced in a study of technical replicates of blood from a handful of donors. Produced via immunoSEQ multiplex PCR; TCRdb's table is partial and in-frame only. The sample holds over 15,000 clones, approximately 84% seen once. The sequencing input was PBMCs. Receptors were obtained from a human donor in good health. Both conserved end residues are part of each CDR3. The D gene is left open where the match is weak. Size is stated for part of the rows, as once, few or many counts, or as a class when the clone is expanded.

D gene	clone size	V gene	J gene	CDR3 protein	CDR3 DNA
.	.	TRBV14	TRBJ2-2	CASSLGLLTGELFF	TGTGCCAGCAGCTTGGGACTCCTCACCGGGGAGCTGTTTTTT
.	.	TRBV5-6	TRBJ2-7	CASSLLRGTDAYEQYF	TGTGCCAGCAGCTTGTTACGCGGGACCGATGCCTACGAGCAGTACTTC
.	.	TRBV4-1	TRBJ1-1	CASSQEVGGATEAFF	TGCGCCAGCAGCCAAGAGGTGGGGGGGGCCACTGAAGCTTTCTTT
.	.	TRBV27	TRBJ2-7	CASTQGGDRSYEQYF	TGTGCCAGCACCCAGGGGGGTGACAGATCCTACGAGCAGTACTTC
TRBD1	.	TRBV2	TRBJ2-5	CASSGSTGGYEETQYF	TGTGCCAGCAGTGGATCGACAGGGGGCTATGAAGAGACCCAGTACTTC
TRBD2	.	TRBV29-1	TRBJ2-1	CSVQRDLNEQFF	TGCAGCGTTCAGCGGGACCTCAATGAGCAGTTCTTC
TRBD2	once	TRBV27	TRBJ2-1	CASSLLRSGGLHPNEQFF	TGTGCCAGCAGTTTATTACGAAGCGGGGGCCTTCACCCCAATGAGCAGTTCTTC
TRBD1	once	TRBV11-3	TRBJ2-5	CASSPRQGEETQYF	TGTGCCAGCAGCCCTCGACAGGGAGAAGAGACCCAGTACTTC
.	.	TRBV10-3	TRBJ2-5	CASGGRRVEQETQYF	TGTGCCTCAGGGGGGAGGCGGGTGGAACAAGAGACCCAGTACTTC
.	.	TRBV5-1	TRBJ2-5	CASSNAGDQETQYF	TGCGCCAGCAGTAATGCAGGGGACCAAGAGACCCAGTACTTC
.	.	TRBV7-9	TRBJ1-1	CASSAHVGRNTEAFF	TGTGCCAGCAGCGCCCACGTGGGCCGGAACACTGAAGCTTTCTTT
TRBD2	.	TRBV7-9	TRBJ2-1	CASSLVLIFAGGHTDEQFF	TGTGCCAGCAGCTTAGTCTTAATCTTCGCGGGAGGTCACACCGATGAGCAGTTCTTC
TRBD2	.	TRBV5-3	TRBJ2-2	CANVLISGLAKTGELFF	TGTGCCAACGTACTGATTTCGGGACTAGCGAAGACCGGGGAGCTGTTTTTT
TRBD2	.	TRBV7-2	TRBJ2-7	CASSLGGVGRWWEQYF	TGTGCCAGCAGCTTAGGCGGCGTCGGGAGGTGGTGGGAGCAGTACTTC
.	.	TRBV2	TRBJ1-3	CASTSLGAMGGNTIYF	TGTGCCAGCACAAGCTTGGGGGCGATGGGAGGAAACACCATATATTTT
TRBD2	once	TRBV18	TRBJ2-3	CASSPSGLGSTDTQYF	TGTGCCAGCTCACCCTCGGGACTAGGGAGCACAGATACGCAGTATTTT
.	.	TRBV29-1	TRBJ2-5	CSVSEETQYF	TGCAGCGTATCAGAAGAGACCCAGTACTTC
.	.	TRBV4-1	TRBJ2-7	CASSQDPSRGDTYEQYF	TGCGCCAGCAGCCAAGATCCCAGCAGGGGAGATACTTACGAGCAGTACTTC
.	.	TRBV5-1	TRBJ2-1	CASSPEGGYNEQFF	TGCGCCAGCAGCCCGGAGGGGGGGTACAATGAGCAGTTCTTC
TRBD1	.	TRBV6-1	TRBJ1-5	CASTVDRGSQPQHF	TGTGCCAGCACCGTGGACAGGGGAAGTCAGCCCCAGCATTTT
TRBD2	.	TRBV7-8	TRBJ2-5	CASSLAGLAGVQETQYF	TGTGCCAGCAGCTTAGCGGGACTAGCGGGAGTACAAGAGACCCAGTACTTC
TRBD1	.	TRBV7-9	TRBJ2-3	CASSLGTGGRTDTQYF	TGTGCCAGCAGCTTGGGGACAGGGGGCCGCACAGATACGCAGTATTTT
.	.	TRBV6-4	TRBJ2-2	CASSDSQATGELFF	TGTGCCAGCAGTGACTCACAGGCCACCGGGGAGCTGTTTTTT
.	.	TRBV7-2	TRBJ2-7	CASSLVSGEQYF	TGTGCCAGCAGCTTAGTGTCCGGGGAGCAGTACTTC
TRBD2	few	TRBV4-2	TRBJ2-1	CASSQRGLAGFGEQFF	TGTGCCAGCAGCCAAAGGGGGTTAGCGGGATTTGGTGAGCAGTTCTTC
TRBD2	once	TRBV28	TRBJ2-7	CASSPSGRSREQYF	TGTGCCAGCAGTCCCAGCGGGAGGTCGAGGGAGCAGTACTTC
.	once	TRBV6-1	TRBJ2-7	CASSEQGYRDEQYF	TGTGCCAGCAGTGAACAGGGTTATAGGGACGAGCAGTACTTC
TRBD1	once	TRBV5-1	TRBJ2-5	CASSSGQGRWETQYF	TGCGCCAGCAGCTCAGGACAGGGGCGGTGGGAGACCCAGTACTTC
TRBD1	.	TRBV29-1	TRBJ1-2	CSAGTGNYGYTF	TGCAGCGCTGGGACAGGGAACTATGGCTACACCTTC
.	.	TRBV19	TRBJ2-1	CASSISRDYNEQFF	TGTGCCAGTAGTATTTCGCGGGACTACAATGAGCAGTTCTTC
TRBD2	.	TRBV11-3	TRBJ2-1	CASSSGTSGIYNEQFF	TGTGCCAGCAGCTCCGGGACTAGCGGGATCTACAATGAGCAGTTCTTC
TRBD2	once	TRBV7-2	TRBJ2-3	CASSLQLAGGDTQYF	TGTGCCAGCAGCTTGCAACTAGCGGGAGGAGATACGCAGTATTTT
TRBD1	.	TRBV5-1	TRBJ1-5	CASSSRHPRQGFHFRNQPQHF	TGCGCCAGCAGCTCACGCCACCCGAGACAGGGGTTTCATTTTCGCAATCAGCCCCAGCATTTT
TRBD1	.	TRBV7-2	TRBJ2-3	CASRGTGGITDTQYF	TGTGCCAGCAGAGGGACAGGGGGAATCACAGATACGCAGTATTTT
TRBD1	.	TRBV27	TRBJ2-5	CACNRQGDETQYF	TGTGCCTGCAACAGACAGGGGGATGAGACCCAGTACTTC
.	.	TRBV5-1	TRBJ2-7	CASSFSETYEQYF	TGCGCCAGCAGCTTCTCAGAAACCTACGAGCAGTACTTC
.	.	TRBV6-4	TRBJ2-1	CASRKDSYNEQFF	TGTGCCAGCAGAAAGGACAGCTACAATGAGCAGTTCTTC
.	few	TRBV14	TRBJ1-1	CASSYPTTEAFF	TGTGCCAGCAGCTACCCGACTACTGAAGCTTTCTTT
TRBD2	.	TRBV2	TRBJ2-1	CASSERAGGLNEQFF	TGTGCCAGCAGTGAAAGGGCGGGAGGGCTGAATGAGCAGTTCTTC
TRBD1	.	TRBV29-1	TRBJ2-3	CSVEETGGPTDTQYF	TGCAGCGTTGAAGAAACAGGGGGCCCCACAGATACGCAGTATTTT